The sequence of this T cell receptor (beta chain) was determined in a study of blood T cell repertoires in COVID-19. Overall study: Researchers got acute and convalescent COVID-19 samples from the United States, Italy and Spain. PBMCs, B-cell-depleted T cells, or T cells were the source of the cDNA or gDNA that made up the material.

This CDR3 comprises 16 residues. Trimming took off 6 bases at V and 6 bases at J, with 19 bases between the two ends. Germline V gene data show CDR1 as KGHDR and CDR2 as SFDVKD. A single count supports this clone. As handled by the study authors: Estimation of nucleated cell counts was performed using reference gene primer amplification. Libraries were prepared by immunoSEQ multiplex PCR; TCRdb keeps only in-frame clonotypes and omits some of them. That table gives V, J and clone size, and the DNA gave D and trimming. The table lists some 200,000 clones, roughly 86% of them singletons. This chain uses TRBV24-1 with TRBJ2-2; the D gene is possibly TRBD2 (7 bases). The receptor was derived from a woman aged 45-65 years with active or convalescent COVID-19. Sequencing was carried out using peripheral blood. The CDR3 coding sequence is TGTGCCACCAGTCGGGGGGCGGGAGTAAACCCCGGGGAGCTGTTTTTT. As protein: CATSRGAGVNPGELFF.